Following are 30 T cell receptor beta chains from one sample sequenced in a study of beta chain features in type 1 diabetes. Expressed TCRB transcripts were sequenced after all isolated RNA was converted to cDNA. Only in-frame clones appear in the TCRdb table, and some are missing; sequencing was by immunoSEQ multiplex PCR. This table has 810,000 or so clones, around a sixth appearing once. Sequencing was done on a sample of naive CD4+ T cells from blood. Source of these receptors: a young woman in good health.

The chain employs TRBV7-2 and TRBJ2-5, with D uncertain. The CDR3 is 12 residues long. CDR1 is SGHTA, CDR2 FQGNSA, per germline. Trimming removed 3 bases at V and 5 bases at J, with 7 bases between. The CDR3 DNA follows: TGTGCCAGCAGCTTTTTCGTGGAGACCCAGTACTTC. Protein sequence: CASSFFVETQYF.

This clone appeared a few times. The chain uses TRBV9 and TRBJ2-2; 8 nucleotides align to TRBD1. The V segment lost 3 bases and the J segment 8 bases; nucleotides outside the gene matches: 9. The CDR3 sequence is 15 residues long. The germline V gene encodes CDR1 SGDLS and CDR2 YYNGEE. This CDR3 reads CASSAVDRVVGELFF. The CDR3 nucleotides are TGTGCCAGCAGCGCTGTGGACAGGGTGGTTGGGGAGCTGTTTTTT.

The chain links TRBV5-4 to TRBJ2-3, with 11 positions matching TRBD2. The CDR3 is 15 amino acids. The trim removed 4 bases at V and 8 bases at J, leaving 9 bases unmatched. Germline V gene sequence: CDR1 SGHNT, CDR2 YYREEE (reference sequence). The CDR3 DNA follows: TGTGCCAGCAGCAGCACTAGCGGGAGCTCCCTTACGCAGTATTTT. This gives the protein CASSSTSGSSLTQYF.

This clone turned up a few times. One junction end does not reproduce the germline sequence, and a read error may be involved. The genes are TRBV7-7 and TRBJ2-1; TRBD2 agrees at 9 bases. The CDR3 consists of 14 residues. Germline-derived CDR1 and CDR2 are SSHAT and FNYEAQ (reference sequence). CDR3 bases: TGTGCTAGCAGCTTGACTAGCGGAAACAATGAGCAGTTCTTC. Encoded protein: CASSLTSGNNEQFF.

This clone has only a few counts. One junction end does not reproduce the germline sequence, and a read error may be involved. The rearrangement links TRBV2 to TRBJ2-2; the D is unclear. Per the germline V gene, CDR1 is SNHLY and CDR2 is FYNNEI. The CDR3 has 14 residues. The CDR3 protein is CASSEMGNAGELFF. The CDR3, as DNA: TGTGCCAGCAGTGAAATGGGGAACGCCGGGGAGCTGTTTTTT.

About this clone itself: The same CDR3 arises from other DNA sequences in this sample as well. The chain couples TRBV7-2 to TRBJ1-1, with TRBD1 as a possible D gene (6 bases). The CDR3 spans 13 residues. Trimming left V 5 bases short and J 1 base short, with 8 bases between. CDR1 is SGHTA and CDR2 is FQGNSA in the germline V gene. CDR3 DNA: TGTGCCAGCAGCCTACAGGGGAACACTGAAGCTTTCTTT. Translated, it gives CASSLQGNTEAFF.

This clone has only a few counts. This chain joins TRBV28 and TRBJ2-1; 7 bases are a match to TRBD2. V trimming: 11 bases; J trimming: 2 bases; junction bases outside the gene matches: 9. CDR3 length equals 14 residues. Germline loops: CDR1 MDHEN, CDR2 SYDVKM. CDR3 bases: TGTGCCGCGGGGGTACCGGGGGCCTACAATGAGCAGTTCTTC. It encodes CAAGVPGAYNEQFF.

This clone was recorded a few times. The same CDR3 also results from other DNA sequences found in this sample. The chain recombines TRBV7-9 with TRBJ2-7, with a possible D match to TRBD1 (5 bases). The V end lost 1 base, the J end lost 7 bases, and 11 bases lay between the germline ends. Germline CDR1 reads SEHNR; CDR2 reads FQNEAQ (reference sequence). There are 13 residues in the CDR3. CDR3 amino acids: CASSLGWGDEQYF. Here the CDR3 DNA reads TGTGCCAGCAGCTTAGGTTGGGGCGATGAGCAGTACTTC.

This clone was observed a few times. The chain is built from TRBV28 and TRBJ2-1; 11 bases line up with TRBD2. Germline trimming cut 5 bases from V and 1 base from J; bases unmatched to any gene: 4. The germline V gene has CDR1 MDHEN and CDR2 SYDVKM. The CDR3 length is 16 residues. The CDR3 reads CASSAWTSGSYNEQFF. For the CDR3, the DNA is TGTGCCAGCAGTGCCTGGACTAGCGGGTCCTACAATGAGCAGTTCTTC.

This clone was detected only a few times. The rearrangement joins TRBV5-1 to TRBJ1-1, with a tentative D call TRBD1 (6 bases). Germline V gene sequence: CDR1 SGHRS, CDR2 YFSETQ. This CDR3 contains 16 residues. V was clipped by 0 bases and J by 1 base, with 13 bases between them. The CDR3 sequence: CASSLDTGTSNTEAFF. In DNA form, the CDR3 reads TGCGCCAGCAGCTTGGATACAGGGACTTCGAACACTGAAGCTTTCTTT.

The chain combines TRBV29-1 with TRBJ2-2; TRBD1 agrees at 7 bases. Germline V gene data show CDR1 as SQVTM and CDR2 as ANQGSEA. After removal of 8 bases from V and 2 bases from J, the junction contained 5 bases not matched to a gene. The CDR3 covers 13 residues. The CDR3 coding sequence is TGCAGCTTCAGGGGGTACAACACCGGGGAGCTGTTTTTT. This codes for CSFRGYNTGELFF.

This clone was picked up a small number of times. This chain uses TRBV2 with TRBJ2-3; 9 bases fit TRBD1. V lost 3 bases to trimming and J lost 8 bases; unmatched junction nucleotides: 12. Germline V gives CDR1 SNHLY, CDR2 FYNNEI. The CDR3 totals 16 residues. This chain's CDR3 is CASSDSRQGGRGTQYF. The CDR3 DNA reads TGTGCCAGCAGTGATTCCCGACAGGGGGGTCGGGGTACGCAGTATTTT.

The CDR3 reads CASSLGGPLSKNIQYF. CDR3 DNA: TGTGCCAGCAGCTTAGGGGGGCCTCTATCCAAAAACATTCAGTACTTC. The chain combines TRBV5-4 with TRBJ2-4, with D perhaps matching TRBD1 or TRBD2 (6 bases each). V lost 2 bases and J lost 2, with 14 bases in between. This CDR3 contains 16 residues. CDR1 is SGHNT, CDR2 YYREEE, per germline (reference sequence).

This clone was found a few times. The chain employs TRBV23-1 and TRBJ2-1, with D perhaps TRBD1 (6 bases). TRBV23-1 is an ORF, and what it does is uncertain. CDR3 length: 19 residues. The V end was cut by 0 bases, the J end by 1 base, with 19 bases between. The CDR3 sequence: CASSQSAFPQGTSYNEQFF. CDR3 coding DNA: TGCGCCAGCAGTCAATCGGCTTTCCCACAGGGAACATCCTACAATGAGCAGTTCTTC.

This clone occurred a few times. V is TRBV5-1 and J is TRBJ2-3, with TRBD1 matching 8 bases. The CDR3 is made up of 16 amino acids. After removal of 0 bases from V and 1 base from J, the junction contained 4 bases not matched to a gene. Germline CDR1 SGHRS, CDR2 YFSETQ. The CDR3, as DNA: TGCGCCAGCAGCTTGGGGAGGGGACAGGGCACAGATACGCAGTATTTT. This sequence encodes CASSLGRGQGTDTQYF.

The chain recombines TRBV4-3 with TRBJ2-3; D gene unclear. CDR3 length: 14 residues. The V gene lost 0 bases and the J gene lost 4 bases, with 8 bases spanning the gap. Per the germline V gene, CDR1 is LGHNA and CDR2 is YSLEER. CDR3 loop: CASSQDAPPDTQYF. The CDR3 nucleotides read TGCGCCAGCAGCCAAGATGCCCCCCCAGATACGCAGTATTTT.

A few counts support this clone. The V gene is TRBV4-2, the J gene TRBJ2-5; D not certain. The V end was cut by 1 base, the J end by 7 bases, with 10 bases between. From germline, CDR1 is LGHNA and CDR2 YNFKEQ. CDR3 length: 13 residues. This chain's CDR3 is CASSQATLLTQYF. DNA for the CDR3: TGTGCCAGCAGCCAAGCAACCCTATTGACCCAGTACTTC.

V gene TRBV15 combines with J gene TRBJ1-5; the match to TRBD1 covers 9 bases. With 1 base clipped from V and 2 bases from J, the junction kept 6 bases outside the gene matches. The CDR3 is made up of 17 amino acids. Germline lookup yields CDR1 LNHNV and CDR2 YYDKDF (reference sequence). The CDR3: CATSRGNRDRGNQPQHF. The CDR3 nucleotides read TGTGCCACCAGCAGAGGTAACCGGGACAGGGGCAATCAGCCCCAGCATTTT.

V and J are TRBV19 and TRBJ2-1; weak D call: TRBD2 (5 bases). This CDR3 has 15 amino acids. The V end was cut by 4 bases, the J end by 0 bases, with 10 bases between. Germline-derived CDR1 and CDR2 are LNHDA and SQIVND (reference sequence). CDR3 in DNA: TGTGCCAGTAGTACAAGCGGCTACTCCTACAATGAGCAGTTCTTC. This gives the protein CASSTSGYSYNEQFF.

The chain carries TRBV27 and TRBJ2-7; TRBD2 matches at 7 bases. The germline V gene encodes CDR1 MNHEY and CDR2 SMNVEV (reference sequence). The CDR3 is made up of 14 amino acids. Germline trimming cut 3 bases from V and 0 bases from J; bases unmatched to any gene: 2. The CDR3 DNA is TGTGCCAGCAGTTTGTGGGGGGGCTCCTACGAGCAGTACTTC. Translated: CASSLWGGSYEQYF.

In its sample, this clone was seen a few times. The chain has TRBV5-6 and TRBJ2-5, with D maybe TRBD1 (5 bases). Germline V gene sequence: CDR1 SGHDT, CDR2 YYEEEE. V was shortened by 1 base and J by 7 bases, with 14 bases between the two germline ends. This CDR3 comprises 14 residues. The chain's CDR3 is CASSLSAGSGTQYF. The CDR3 bases are TGTGCCAGCAGCTTGTCGGCAGGGTCGGGGACCCAGTACTTC.

In its sample, this clone was seen a few times. This rearrangement joins TRBV29-1 to TRBJ2-3; D is unresolved. V lost 2 bases, J lost 2 bases, and 8 bases lay in between. Germline V lookup: CDR1 SQVTM, CDR2 ANQGSEA. CDR3 length equals 13 residues. This CDR3 reads CSVETYPTDTQYF. CDR3 in DNA: TGCAGCGTTGAAACGTACCCCACAGATACGCAGTATTTT.

This clone was found a few times. The CDR3 protein is CASSQDPTSGSYNEQFF. The CDR3 DNA reads TGTGCCAGCAGCCAAGATCCGACTAGCGGCTCCTACAATGAGCAGTTCTTC. The chain has TRBV4-2 and TRBJ2-1, with 9 bases aligning to TRBD2. The CDR3 consists of 17 residues. J was trimmed by 0 bases and V by 0 bases; bases with no gene match: 3. CDR1 is LGHNA and CDR2 is YNFKEQ in the germline V gene.

The V gene is TRBV27, the J gene TRBJ1-2, with D tentatively TRBD1 (6 bases). Trimming took 1 base from V and 4 from J, leaving 19 bases between them. Germline lookup yields CDR1 MNHEY and CDR2 SMNVEV (reference sequence). The CDR3 length is 17 residues. The CDR3 loop reads CASSLLDRRGLGYGYTF. Written as DNA, the CDR3 is TGTGCCAGCAGTTTATTGGACCGTCGGGGGCTCGGCTATGGCTACACCTTC.

The CDR3 bases are TGTGCCAGCAGTGAAACCCTCATTTACAATGAGCAGTTCTTC. As protein: CASSETLIYNEQFF. The chain is built from TRBV2 and TRBJ2-1; D is unresolved. CDR1 is SNHLY and CDR2 is FYNNEI in the germline V gene. Trimming shortened V by 2 bases and J by 4 bases, and 9 bases separated the two germline ends. The CDR3 loop spans 14 amino acids.

The V gene is TRBV19, the J gene TRBJ2-1; 14 bases agree with TRBD2. This CDR3 contains 15 residues. Trimming removed 5 bases from V and 12 bases from J; junction bases left unmatched: 9. From germline, CDR1 is LNHDA and CDR2 SQIVND (reference sequence). CDR3 DNA sequence: TGTGCCAGTAGTGACGGGACTAGCGGGAGAGAGGGGCAGTTCTTC. This gives the protein CASSDGTSGREGQFF.

The V and J genes are TRBV4-3 and TRBJ1-1; possible D gene TRBD1, 6 bases. Germline CDR1 is LGHNA and CDR2 is YSLEER. There are 17 residues in the CDR3. Trimming shortened V by 7 bases and J by 3 bases, and 24 bases separated the two germline ends. As DNA, the CDR3 is TGCGCCAGCATACCTTTCCGGGGGGGCAACGAGGACACTGAAGCTTTCTTT. Amino acids: CASIPFRGGNEDTEAFF.

J is TRBJ1-6 and V is TRBV7-9; no definite D call. Germline V gives CDR1 SEHNR, CDR2 FQNEAQ (reference sequence). The V and J ends lost 5 bases and 14 bases respectively, with 13 bases between them. The CDR3 runs to 12 residues. CDR3 sequence (DNA): TGTGCCAGCAGCCGCTCCGACATGGCCCTCCACTTT. This gives the protein CASSRSDMALHF.

The chain recombines TRBV27 with TRBJ1-2; 11 bases are a match to TRBD1. V was clipped by 0 bases and J by 3 bases; unmatched bases: 15. CDR1 is MNHEY and CDR2 is SMNVEV in the germline V gene (reference sequence). This CDR3 is built from 20 residues. CDR3 in amino acids: CASSLSLGLSGQGVHYGYTF. The CDR3 DNA reads as TGTGCCAGCAGTTTATCGCTGGGACTCTCGGGACAGGGGGTCCACTATGGCTACACCTTC.

This clone was seen a handful of times. The chain recombines TRBV6-6 with TRBJ2-7; D unclear. V was clipped by 2 bases and J by 0 bases, with 5 bases between them. CDR3 length: 13 residues. The germline gives CDR1 MNHNY, CDR2 SVGAGI (reference sequence). In DNA, the CDR3 is TGTGCCAGCAGTTACCCTAGCTCCTACGAGCAGTACTTC. Translating it yields CASSYPSSYEQYF.